The clone carrying this T cell receptor beta chain has just a few counts. Its matching antigen is unknown. These data come from a study of response to subunit inactivated influenza vaccine. A single record per CDR3 protein comes from TCRdb applying MiXCR to the RT-PCR reads. The sample consists of 450,000 to 500,000 distinct CDR3 sequences, approximately 9.9% of them appearing once. The ends lost 6 bases at V and 9 bases at J; junction bases unmatched: 8. The germline V gene has CDR1 DFQATT and CDR2 SNEGSKA (reference sequence). This CDR3 has 13 residues. Findings and caveats of the study: That few new T cells are recruited by each seasonal influenza vaccination was the authors' suggestion.

This sequence was found in a man over 45 who received an inactivated influenza vaccine. The chain couples TRBV20-1 to TRBJ2-7, with 13 bases fitting TRBD2. This material consisted of PBMCs from blood, taken 45 days after vaccination. In nucleotides, the CDR3 is TGCAGTGCCCGGACTAGCGGGGGTCCGGGGCAGTACTTC. This sequence encodes CSARTSGGPGQYF.